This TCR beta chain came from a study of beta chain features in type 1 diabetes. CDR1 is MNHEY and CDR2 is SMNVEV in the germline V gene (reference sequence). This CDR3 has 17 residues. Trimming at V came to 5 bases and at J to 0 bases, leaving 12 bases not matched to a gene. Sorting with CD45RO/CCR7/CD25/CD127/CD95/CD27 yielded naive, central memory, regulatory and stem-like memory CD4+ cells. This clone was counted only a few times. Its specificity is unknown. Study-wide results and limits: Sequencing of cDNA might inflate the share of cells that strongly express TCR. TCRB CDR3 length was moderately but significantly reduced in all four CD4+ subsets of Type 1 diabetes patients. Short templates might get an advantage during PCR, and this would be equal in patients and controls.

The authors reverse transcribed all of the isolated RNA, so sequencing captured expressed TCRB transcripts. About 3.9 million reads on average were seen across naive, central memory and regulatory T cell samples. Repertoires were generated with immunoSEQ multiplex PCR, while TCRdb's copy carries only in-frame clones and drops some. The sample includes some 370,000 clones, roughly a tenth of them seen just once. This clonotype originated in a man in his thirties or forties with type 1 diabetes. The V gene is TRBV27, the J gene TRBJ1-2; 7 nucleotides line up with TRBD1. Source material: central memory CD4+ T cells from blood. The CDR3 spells CASSLMARDRTNYGYTF. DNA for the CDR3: TGTGCCAGCAGTCTAATGGCCCGGGACAGAACTAACTATGGCTACACCTTC.